Below, 14 T cell receptor beta chains from the same sample are listed, as sequenced in a study of shared clonotypes between healthy human individuals. Assay: immunoSEQ multiplex PCR; the TCRdb copy retains only in-frame clones and omits some. Seen here are under 650,000 clones, about 96% observed once, and the top ten hold 0.05% to 0.07%. Sequences were obtained from naive CD4+ T cells sorted from blood. Subset of the sample: CD45RA+ positively selected. These receptors came from a woman aged 25 to 39 in good health.

CDR3 sequence (DNA): TGTGCCAGCAGTTTATTTGGCGGCTCCTACGAGCAGTACTTC. Its protein is CASSLFGGSYEQYF. The genes are TRBV28 and TRBJ2-7, with D unresolved. Trimming left V 1 base short and J 0 bases short, with 7 bases between. The length of the CDR3 is 14 residues. The germline V gene has CDR1 MDHEN and CDR2 SYDVKM. Variable domain in full (rest from reference TRBV28 and TRBJ2-7): DVKVTQSSRYLVKRTGEKVFLECVQDMDHENMFWYRQDPGLGLRLIYFSYDVKMKEKGDIPEGYSVSREKKERFSLILESASTNQTSMYLCASSLFGGSYEQYFGPGTRLTVT.

This clone was seen a handful of times. The chain carries TRBV27 and TRBJ1-2; TRBD1 matches at 9 bases. V trimming: 6 bases; J trimming: 2 bases; junction bases outside the gene matches: 7. This CDR3 has 15 residues. Germline loops: CDR1 MNHEY, CDR2 SMNVEV (reference sequence). The chain's CDR3 is CASSSWDRENYGYTF. CDR3 DNA: TGTGCCAGCAGCTCCTGGGACAGGGAGAACTATGGCTACACCTTC.

CDR3 protein: CASSTNLQGPNEKLFF. The DNA of the CDR3 is TGTGCCAGCAGTACTAATCTACAGGGACCGAATGAAAAACTGTTTTTT. This rearrangement joins TRBV27 to TRBJ1-4, with TRBD1 as a possible D gene (6 bases). The germline V gene has CDR1 MNHEY and CDR2 SMNVEV (reference sequence). The CDR3 covers 16 residues. Trimming took off 5 bases at V and 5 bases at J, with 18 bases between the two ends.

The chain joins TRBV19 to TRBJ2-7; D not certain. The germline gives CDR1 LNHDA, CDR2 SQIVND (reference sequence). V was pared by 1 base and J by 4 bases, with 11 bases between. The CDR3 contains 14 residues. CDR3 sequence reads: CASSIVRIGYEQYF. The DNA for the CDR3 is TGTGCCAGTAGTATAGTCAGGATTGGATACGAGCAGTACTTC.

The chain links TRBV6-1 to TRBJ2-3; the D gene is possibly TRBD1 (6 bases). V was shortened by 1 base and J by 0 bases, with 14 bases between the two germline ends. The CDR3 spans 17 residues. Germline CDR1 reads MNHNS; CDR2 reads SASEGT. CDR3 sequence: CASSEEPGHSSTDTQYF. The CDR3 region has the DNA TGTGCCAGCAGTGAAGAACCGGGACACTCTAGCACAGATACGCAGTATTTT.

The chain combines TRBV7-9 with TRBJ2-1; D is uncertain. Germline lookup yields CDR1 SEHNR and CDR2 FQNEAQ (reference sequence). Trimming took 4 bases from V and 7 from J, leaving 11 bases between them. This CDR3 comprises 13 residues. The CDR3 region has the DNA TGTGCCAGCAGCTCCGAAGCCGGGAATGAGCAGTTCTTC. This encodes CASSSEAGNEQFF. The full variable domain, completed using reference TRBV7-9 and TRBJ2-1, is DTGVSQNPRHKITKRGQNVTFRCDPISEHNRLYWYRQTLGQGPEFLTYFQNEAQLEKSRLLSDRFSAERPKGSFSTLEIQRTEQGDSAMYLCASSSEAGNEQFFGPGTRLTVL.

The chain links TRBV5-1 to TRBJ2-1; 15 nucleotides match TRBD2. The CDR3 sequence is 16 residues long. Germline V gives CDR1 SGHRS, CDR2 YFSETQ. Germline trimming cut 0 bases from V and 7 bases from J; bases unmatched to any gene: 2. The CDR3 nucleotides read TGCGCCAGCAGCTTGGTTGGGACTAGCGGGAGGAATGAGCAGTTCTTC. This translates into CASSLVGTSGRNEQFF.

The rearrangement uses TRBV19 and TRBJ1-5, with 9 bases identical to TRBD1. The CDR3 has 15 residues. V trimming: 3 bases; J trimming: 6 bases; junction bases outside the gene matches: 6. Germline values: CDR1 LNHDA, CDR2 SQIVND (reference sequence). CDR3: CASSMDRGGSQPQHF. CDR3 in DNA: TGTGCCAGTAGTATGGACAGGGGTGGTTCTCAGCCCCAGCATTTT.

Note on this clone: Within the sample, other DNA sequences also encode this same CDR3. The V and J genes are TRBV7-9 and TRBJ1-5; D remains ambiguous. V lost 1 base and J 4 bases, leaving 11 bases between the germline ends. CDR3 length: 15 amino acids. From germline, CDR1 is SEHNR and CDR2 FQNEAQ (reference sequence). The CDR3 spells CASSLEVGGNQPQHF. CDR3 sequence (DNA): TGTGCCAGCAGCTTAGAAGTTGGCGGGAATCAGCCCCAGCATTTT.

The genes are TRBV9 and TRBJ2-7; a weak D match, TRBD2 (6 bases). The germline CDR1 and CDR2 sequences are SGDLS and YYNGEE. Trimming took off 4 bases at V and 5 bases at J, with 16 bases between the two ends. The CDR3 has 14 residues. The CDR3 reads CASSSTSYGHEQYF. CDR3 nucleotide sequence: TGTGCCAGCAGCTCGACTAGTTACGGCCACGAGCAGTACTTC.

This clone was seen once. This chain uses TRBV15 with TRBJ2-2, with D uncertain. V lost 1 base, J lost 6 bases, and 3 bases lay in between. This CDR3 is 12 amino acids long. Looked up from germline, CDR1 is LNHNV and CDR2 is YYDKDF (reference sequence). Written as DNA, the CDR3 is TGTGCCACCAGCAGAGTACCCGGGGAGCTGTTTTTT. This encodes CATSRVPGELFF.

V and J are TRBV21-1 and TRBJ2-5; TRBD2, the D gene given by the table, was not confirmed from the DNA. Gene TRBJ2-7 matches the end of the DNA better, so the J call may be wrong. TRBV21-1 is a pseudogene segment. CDR3 length: 17 amino acids. This CDR3 is CASSKREGRRDLYEQYF. CDR3 DNA sequence: TGTGCCAGCAGCAAAAGGGAGGGTCGGCGGGACCTCTACGAGCAGTACTTC.

CDR3 sequence (DNA): TGTGCCAGCCTGGGGCGGAACACAGATACGCAGTATTTT. It encodes CASLGRNTDTQYF. The chain combines TRBV2 with TRBJ2-3; possible D gene TRBD1, 5 bases. Trimming took off 8 bases at V and 2 bases at J, with 11 bases between the two ends. This CDR3 has 13 amino acids. Germline assignment: CDR1 SNHLY and CDR2 FYNNEI.

The chain is built from TRBV30 and TRBJ1-6; 8 bases are shared with TRBD1. This CDR3 spans 14 amino acids. Germline CDR1 reads GTSNPN; CDR2 reads SVGIG (reference sequence). J was trimmed by 5 bases and V by 3 bases; bases with no gene match: 3. The CDR3 sequence is CAWRLGQDNSPLHF. CDR3 bases: TGTGCCTGGAGACTGGGACAGGATAATTCACCCCTCCACTTT. Supplemented by reference TRBV30 and TRBJ1-6, the full variable domain reads SQTIHQWPATLVQPVGSPLSLECTVEGTSNPNLYWYRQAAGRGLQLLFYSVGIGQISSEVPQNLSASRPQDRQFILSSKKLLLSDSGFYLCAWRLGQDNSPLHFGNGTRLTVT.